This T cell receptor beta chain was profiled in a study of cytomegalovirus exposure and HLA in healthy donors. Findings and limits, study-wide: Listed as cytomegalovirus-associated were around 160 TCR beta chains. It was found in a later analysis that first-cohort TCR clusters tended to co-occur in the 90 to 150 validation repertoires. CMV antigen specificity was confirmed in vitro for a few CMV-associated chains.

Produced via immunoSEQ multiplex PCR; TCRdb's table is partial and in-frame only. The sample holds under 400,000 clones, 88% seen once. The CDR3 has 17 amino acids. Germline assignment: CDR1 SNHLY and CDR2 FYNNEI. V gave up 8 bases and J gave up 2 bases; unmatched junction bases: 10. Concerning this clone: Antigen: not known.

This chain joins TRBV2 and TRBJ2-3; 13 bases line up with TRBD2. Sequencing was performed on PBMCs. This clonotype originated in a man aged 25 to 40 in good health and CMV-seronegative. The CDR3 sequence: CASLRSGTSGDTDTQYF. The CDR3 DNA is TGTGCCAGCCTTAGGTCAGGGACTAGCGGGGACACAGATACGCAGTATTTT. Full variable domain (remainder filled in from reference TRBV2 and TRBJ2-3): EPEVTQTPSHQVTQMGQEVILRCVPISNHLYFYWYRQILGQKVEFLVSFYNNEISEKSEIFDDQFSVERPDGSNFTLKIRSTKLEDSAMYFCASLRSGTSGDTDTQYFGPGTRLTVL.